This T cell receptor (beta chain) stems from a study of blood T cell repertoires in COVID-19. This CDR3 has 16 amino acids. V dropped 5 bases and J dropped 4 bases, with 17 bases sitting between them. Germline CDR1 and CDR2: SGHAT and FQDESV (reference sequence). The data were produced by immunoSEQ multiplex PCR, yet TCRdb's version contains in-frame clones alone and is incomplete. The sample has just under 150,000 clones; more than 75% are singletons. The chain carries TRBV11-1 and TRBJ1-4, with unresolved D. Sequences were obtained from peripheral blood. This receptor was taken from a human donor with acute or convalescent COVID-19. The donor label of this sample is uncertain. The CDR3 loop reads CASSRRPKDGNEKLFF. The CDR3, as DNA: TGTGCCAGCAGCCGGAGGCCCAAAGACGGTAATGAAAAACTGTTTTTT.